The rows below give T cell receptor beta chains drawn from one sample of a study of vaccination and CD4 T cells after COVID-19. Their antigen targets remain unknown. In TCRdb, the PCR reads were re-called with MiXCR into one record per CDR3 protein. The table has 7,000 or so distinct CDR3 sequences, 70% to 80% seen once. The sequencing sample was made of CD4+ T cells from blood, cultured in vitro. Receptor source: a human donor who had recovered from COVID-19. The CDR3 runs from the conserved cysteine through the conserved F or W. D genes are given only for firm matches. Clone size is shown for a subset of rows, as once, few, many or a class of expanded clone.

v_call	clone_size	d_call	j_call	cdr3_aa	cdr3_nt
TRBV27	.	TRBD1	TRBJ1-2	CASSYQGASSYGYTF	TGTGCCAGCAGTTATCAGGGGGCTAGCTCCTATGGCTACACCTTC
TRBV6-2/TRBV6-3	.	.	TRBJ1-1	CASSPGGWGAFDGAFF	TGTGCCAGCAGCCCCGGGGGGTGGGGGGCGTTTGACGGAGCTTTCTTT
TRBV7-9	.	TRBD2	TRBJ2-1	CASSLGVSGSNEQFF	TGTGCCAGCAGCTTAGGTGTTAGCGGGAGCAATGAGCAGTTCTTC
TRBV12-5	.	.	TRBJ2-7	CASGLPDRLLGTYEQYF	TGTGCTAGTGGTTTGCCAGACAGGCTCTTAGGGACCTACGAGCAGTACTTC
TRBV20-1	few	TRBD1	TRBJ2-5	CSARRTGTQETQYF	TGCAGTGCTAGGAGGACAGGGACTCAAGAGACCCAGTACTTC
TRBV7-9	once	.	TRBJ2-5	CASSLLGVGTQYF	TGTGCCAGCAGCTTACTCGGGGTCGGGACCCAGTACTTC
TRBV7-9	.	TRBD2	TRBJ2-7	CASSPYASTSGSSYEQYF	TGTGCCAGCAGCCCTTACGCTTCTACTAGCGGGAGCTCCTACGAGCAGTACTTC
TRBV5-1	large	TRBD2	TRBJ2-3	CASSLGSSGEKDTQYF	TGCGCCAGCAGCTTGGGATCTAGCGGGGAAAAAGATACGCAGTATTTT
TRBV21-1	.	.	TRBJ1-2	CASSMQGNGYTF	TGTGCCAGCAGCATGCAGGGGAATGGCTACACCTTC
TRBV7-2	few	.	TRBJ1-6	CASSPDAGVDSPLHF	TGTGCCAGCAGCCCTGACGCAGGCGTGGATTCACCCCTCCACTTT
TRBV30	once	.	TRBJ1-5	CAWSQRDQPQHF	TGTGCCTGGAGTCAAAGGGATCAGCCCCAGCATTTT
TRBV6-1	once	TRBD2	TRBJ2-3	CASSGLAGEDTQYF	TGTGCCAGCAGCGGGCTAGCGGGGGAAGATACGCAGTATTTT
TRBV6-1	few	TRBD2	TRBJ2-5	CASSVRGGEETQYF	TGTGCCAGCAGTGTGCGGGGGGGCGAAGAGACCCAGTACTTC
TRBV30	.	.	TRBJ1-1	CAWRGNTEAFF	TGTGCCTGGAGGGGGAACACTGAAGCTTTCTTT
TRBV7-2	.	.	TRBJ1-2	CASSLVSSDTHGYTF	TGTGCCAGCAGCTTAGTGTCTTCGGACACCCATGGCTACACCTTC
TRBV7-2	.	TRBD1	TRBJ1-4	CASSPRQGAQSEKLFF	TGTGCCAGCAGCCCCAGACAGGGGGCGCAAAGTGAAAAACTGTTTTTT
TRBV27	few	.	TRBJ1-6	CASSLSPGLGSPLHF	TGTGCCAGCAGTTTATCGCCGGGTTTAGGGTCACCCCTCCACTTT
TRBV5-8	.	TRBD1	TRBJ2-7	CASSIPGGPHEQYF	TGTGCCAGCAGCATCCCAGGGGGCCCGCACGAGCAGTACTTC
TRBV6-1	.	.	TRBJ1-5	CASTGTWGNQPQHF	TGTGCCAGTACAGGGACTTGGGGCAATCAGCCCCAGCATTTT